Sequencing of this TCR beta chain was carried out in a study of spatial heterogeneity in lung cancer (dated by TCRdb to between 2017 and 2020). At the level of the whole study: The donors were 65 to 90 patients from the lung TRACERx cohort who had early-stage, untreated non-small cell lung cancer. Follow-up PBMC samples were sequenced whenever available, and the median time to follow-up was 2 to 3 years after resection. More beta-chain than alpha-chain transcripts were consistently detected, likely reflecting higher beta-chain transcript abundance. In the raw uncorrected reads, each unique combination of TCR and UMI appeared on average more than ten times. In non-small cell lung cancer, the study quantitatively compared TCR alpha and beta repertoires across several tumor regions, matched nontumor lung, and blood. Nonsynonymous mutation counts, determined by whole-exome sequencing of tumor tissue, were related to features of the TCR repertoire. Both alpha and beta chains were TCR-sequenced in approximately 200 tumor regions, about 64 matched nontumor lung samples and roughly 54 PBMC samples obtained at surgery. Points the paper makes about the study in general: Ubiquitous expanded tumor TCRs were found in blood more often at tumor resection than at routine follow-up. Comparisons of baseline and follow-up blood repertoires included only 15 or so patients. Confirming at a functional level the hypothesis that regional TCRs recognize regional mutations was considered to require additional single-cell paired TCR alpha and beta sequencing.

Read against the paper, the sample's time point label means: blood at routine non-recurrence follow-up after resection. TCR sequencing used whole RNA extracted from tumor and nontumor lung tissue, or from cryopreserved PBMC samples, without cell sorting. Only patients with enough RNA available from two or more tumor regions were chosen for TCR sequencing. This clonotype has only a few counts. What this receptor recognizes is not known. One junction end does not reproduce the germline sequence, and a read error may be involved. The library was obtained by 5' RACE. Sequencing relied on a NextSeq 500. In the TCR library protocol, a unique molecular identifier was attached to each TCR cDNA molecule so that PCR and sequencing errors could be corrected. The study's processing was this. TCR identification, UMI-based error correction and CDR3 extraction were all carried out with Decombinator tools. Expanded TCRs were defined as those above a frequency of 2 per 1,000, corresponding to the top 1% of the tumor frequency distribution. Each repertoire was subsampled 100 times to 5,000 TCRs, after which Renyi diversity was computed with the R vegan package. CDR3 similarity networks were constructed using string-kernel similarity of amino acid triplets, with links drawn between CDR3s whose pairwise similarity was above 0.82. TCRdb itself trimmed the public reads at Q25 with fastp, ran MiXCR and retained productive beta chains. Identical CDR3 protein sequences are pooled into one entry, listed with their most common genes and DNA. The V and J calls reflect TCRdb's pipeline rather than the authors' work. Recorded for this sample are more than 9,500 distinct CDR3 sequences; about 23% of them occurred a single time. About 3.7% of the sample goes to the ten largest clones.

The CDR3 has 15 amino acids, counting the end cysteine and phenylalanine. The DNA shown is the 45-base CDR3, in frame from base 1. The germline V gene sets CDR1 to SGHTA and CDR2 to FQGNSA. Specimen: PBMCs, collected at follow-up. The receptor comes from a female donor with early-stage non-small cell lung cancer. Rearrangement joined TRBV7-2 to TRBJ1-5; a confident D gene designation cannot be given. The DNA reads TGTGCCAACAGCCCGATGAGAGGCAGCAATCAGCCCCAGCATTTT. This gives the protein CANSPMRGSNQPQHF.